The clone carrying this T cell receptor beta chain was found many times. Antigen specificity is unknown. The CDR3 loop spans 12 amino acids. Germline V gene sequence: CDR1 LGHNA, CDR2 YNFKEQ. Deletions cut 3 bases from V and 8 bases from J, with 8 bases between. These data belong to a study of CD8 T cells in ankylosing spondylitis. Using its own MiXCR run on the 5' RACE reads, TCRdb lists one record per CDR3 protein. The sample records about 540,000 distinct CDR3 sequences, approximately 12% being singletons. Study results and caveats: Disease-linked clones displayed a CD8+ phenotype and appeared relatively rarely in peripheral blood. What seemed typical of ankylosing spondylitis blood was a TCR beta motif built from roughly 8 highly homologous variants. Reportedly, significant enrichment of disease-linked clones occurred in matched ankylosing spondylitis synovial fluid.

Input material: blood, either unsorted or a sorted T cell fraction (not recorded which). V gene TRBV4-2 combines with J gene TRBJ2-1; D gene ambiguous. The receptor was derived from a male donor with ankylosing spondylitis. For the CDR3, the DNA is TGTGCCAGCAGCCAGCCCTGGGATGAGCAGTTCTTC. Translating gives CASSQPWDEQFF.